The 16 T cell receptor beta chains reported below all come from one sample, sequenced in a study of Ad26.COV2.S vaccination and SARS-CoV-2 variants. Libraries were prepared by immunoSEQ multiplex PCR; TCRdb keeps only in-frame clonotypes and omits some of them. The table lists 440,000 or so clones, 90% of them singletons, with roughly 3.9% in the top ten. Indicated treatment: around 19 received Ad26.COV2.S at low or high dose, single or two shots; about 5 received placebo; per-sample allocation not given. Each sample was drawn 63 days after the first injection (of vaccine or placebo). Sequenced material: peripheral blood, taken in a trial of Ad26.COV2.S vaccine versus placebo. The receptors were gathered from a person aged 18-65 years who received the Ad26.COV2.S COVID-19 vaccine or a placebo.

The CDR3 nucleotides read TGTGCCAGCAGTTCAGGGGCCTCACCCCTCCACTTT. It yields the protein CASSSGASPLHF. The chain employs TRBV27 and TRBJ1-6, with a tentative D call TRBD1 (6 bases). Germline lookup yields CDR1 MNHEY and CDR2 SMNVEV (reference sequence). This CDR3 is built from 12 residues. V lost 4 bases and J 10 bases, leaving 8 bases between the germline ends.

This clone has just one count. The gene calls are TRBV14 and TRBJ1-4; 8 bases map to TRBD1. Germline V gene data show CDR1 as SGHDN and CDR2 as FVKESK. After removal of 4 bases from V and 4 bases from J, the junction contained 17 bases not matched to a gene. CDR3 size: 19 residues. This chain's CDR3 is CASSRSSDRVQPYNEKLFF. Here the CDR3 DNA reads TGTGCCAGCAGCCGAAGTTCGGACAGGGTCCAGCCCTATAATGAAAAACTGTTTTTT.

The chain carries TRBV18 and TRBJ2-3; 7 nucleotides line up with TRBD2. V gave up 2 bases and J gave up 8 bases; unmatched junction bases: 4. The CDR3 covers 13 residues. Germline-derived CDR1 and CDR2 are KGHSH and LQKENI. The CDR3 spells CASSPAGEGTQYF. Here the CDR3 DNA reads TGTGCCAGCTCACCAGCGGGAGAAGGTACGCAGTATTTT.

This clone appeared a single time. The gene calls are TRBV28 and TRBJ2-1, with TRBD2 matching 14 bases. Looked up from germline, CDR1 is MDHEN and CDR2 is SYDVKM. The junction had 5 bases not matched to a gene; V was cut back by 5 bases and J by 8 bases. The CDR3 length is 15 residues. CDR3 sequence reads: CASSPWTSGRYEQFF. As DNA, the CDR3 is TGTGCCAGCAGTCCCTGGACTAGCGGGAGGTATGAGCAGTTCTTC.

The rearrangement links TRBV7-2 to TRBJ2-1, with 11 bases that match TRBD2. With 5 bases clipped from V and 13 bases from J, the junction kept 7 bases outside the gene matches. Germline CDR1 and CDR2: SGHTA and FQGNSA. This CDR3 comprises 13 residues. Written as DNA, the CDR3 is TGTGCCAGCAGCGGGACTAGCGGCGCGGATCAGTTCTTC. Translation gives CASSGTSGADQFF.

V usage is TRBV5-6 and J usage is TRBJ2-7, with D maybe TRBD1 (5 bases). The CDR3 covers 14 residues. The V gene's germline CDR1 is SGHDT and CDR2 YYEEEE. V shed 4 bases and J shed 4 bases, with 15 bases lying between them. The CDR3 region is CASSRRQRIYEQYF. The CDR3 coding sequence is TGTGCCAGCAGCCGGAGACAGAGAATATACGAGCAGTACTTC.

The V gene is TRBV19, the J gene TRBJ1-2; 10 positions agree with TRBD1. V lost 3 bases and J lost 4; bases outside the gene matches: 2. CDR3 length: 14 residues. CDR1 and CDR2 (germline): LNHDA, SQIVND (reference sequence). The CDR3 here is CASSMGTGAYGYTF. The CDR3 DNA is TGTGCCAGTAGTATGGGGACAGGGGCCTATGGCTACACCTTC. The full variable domain, with the rest looked up from reference TRBV19 and TRBJ1-2, is DGGITQSPKYLFRKEGQNVTLSCEQNLNHDAMYWYRQDPGQGLRLIYYSQIVNDFQKGDIAEGYSVSREKKESFPLTVTSAQKNPTAFYLCASSMGTGAYGYTFGSGTRLTVV.

The chain combines TRBV27 with TRBJ2-1; D is ambiguous. The CDR3 length is 16 residues. Germline-derived CDR1 and CDR2 are MNHEY and SMNVEV (reference sequence). Trimming stripped 0 bases from V and 9 bases from J, with 18 bases between. CDR3 amino acids: CASSLSGGWSILEQFF. The CDR3 DNA reads as TGTGCCAGCAGTTTATCGGGCGGATGGAGTATTCTTGAGCAGTTCTTC.

V and J are TRBV6-4 and TRBJ1-6; weak D call: TRBD1 (5 bases). Germline lookup yields CDR1 MRHNA and CDR2 SNTAGT. Trimming stripped 6 bases from V and 9 bases from J, with 15 bases between. CDR3 length: 14 residues. This chain's CDR3 is CASSLGGQGSPLHF. The DNA for the CDR3 is TGTGCCAGCAGCCTTGGAGGACAAGGTTCACCCCTCCACTTT.

The chain has TRBV9 and TRBJ1-2; a weak D match, TRBD1 (5 bases). The CDR3 has 13 residues. In germline, CDR1 is SGDLS, CDR2 YYNGEE. With 10 bases removed from V and 2 bases from J, the gap between germline ends came to 15 bases. CDR3 DNA: TGTGCCGGGCCGGGACCTGGAAACTATGGCTACACCTTC. Protein: CAGPGPGNYGYTF. Combining the CDR3 with reference TRBV9 and TRBJ1-2 gives the whole variable domain DSGVTQTPKHLITATGQRVTLRCSPRSGDLSVYWYQQSLDQGLQFLIQYYNGEERAKGNILERFSAQQFPDLHSELNLSSLELGDSALYFCAGPGPGNYGYTFGSGTRLTVV.

This clone has only a few counts. The chain is built from TRBV28 and TRBJ1-5, with D perhaps matching TRBD1 (6 bases). V lost 5 bases and J lost 5, with 16 bases in between. The CDR3 spans 15 residues. Germline V gene data show CDR1 as MDHEN and CDR2 as SYDVKM. The CDR3 sequence: CASSTGGRRYQPQHF. The CDR3, as DNA: TGTGCCAGCAGTACTGGGGGGCGCAGGTATCAGCCCCAGCATTTT.

The chain carries TRBV7-9 and TRBJ2-7; no definite D call. Germline CDR1 reads SEHNR; CDR2 reads FQNEAQ (reference sequence). The V end was cut by 3 bases, the J end by 2 bases, with 11 bases between. The CDR3 totals 14 residues. CDR3 DNA: TGTGCCAGCAGCTTGGGCACCTGGCCCTACGAGCAGTACTTC. Translated, it gives CASSLGTWPYEQYF.

The chain employs TRBV5-6 and TRBJ2-2, with 7 bases that match TRBD2. The CDR3 loop spans 19 amino acids. Germline CDR1 reads SGHDT; CDR2 reads YYEEEE. V lost 0 bases, J lost 2 bases, and 13 bases stayed unmatched. The CDR3 bases are TGTGCCAGCAGCTTGGCCCTAGCGGAACCCCAAGGAAACACCGGGGAGCTGTTTTTT. As protein: CASSLALAEPQGNTGELFF.

The CDR3 loop is CAISESVGLAGGDEQFF. The DNA for the CDR3 is TGTGCCATCAGTGAGTCTGTGGGACTAGCGGGAGGGGATGAGCAGTTCTTC. The rearrangement links TRBV10-3 to TRBJ2-1, with 16 bases that match TRBD2. CDR1 ENHRY and CDR2 SYGVKD come from the germline V gene. V shed 0 bases, J shed 8 bases, and the junction held 4 bases outside the gene matches. CDR3 length: 17 amino acids.

J is TRBJ1-4 and V is TRBV30, with a tentative D call TRBD1 (5 bases). From germline, CDR1 is GTSNPN and CDR2 SVGIG (reference sequence). The CDR3 is 13 residues long. Trimming pared 1 base from V and 8 bases from J, leaving 11 bases between. CDR3 nucleotides: TGTGCCTGGAGTGGGGGGTTAGAGGAAAAACTGTTTTTT. Its translation is CAWSGGLEEKLFF.

The chain recombines TRBV5-1 with TRBJ2-5; no definite D call. The CDR3 has 13 amino acids. The germline gives CDR1 SGHRS, CDR2 YFSETQ. V dropped 1 base and J dropped 5 bases, with 9 bases sitting between them. This CDR3 is CASSLIGRETQYF. The DNA for the CDR3 is TGCGCCAGCAGCTTGATTGGGCGGGAGACCCAGTACTTC.